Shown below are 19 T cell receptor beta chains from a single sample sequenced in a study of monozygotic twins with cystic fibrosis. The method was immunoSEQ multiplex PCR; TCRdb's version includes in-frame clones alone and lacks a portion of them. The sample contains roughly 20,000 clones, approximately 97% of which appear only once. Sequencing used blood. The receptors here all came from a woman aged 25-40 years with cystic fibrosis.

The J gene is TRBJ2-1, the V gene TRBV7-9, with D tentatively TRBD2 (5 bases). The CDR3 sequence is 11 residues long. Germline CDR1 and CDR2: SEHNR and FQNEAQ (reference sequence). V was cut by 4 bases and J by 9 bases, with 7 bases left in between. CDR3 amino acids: CASSWTVEQFF. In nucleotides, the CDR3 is TGTGCCAGCAGCTGGACTGTTGAGCAGTTCTTC.

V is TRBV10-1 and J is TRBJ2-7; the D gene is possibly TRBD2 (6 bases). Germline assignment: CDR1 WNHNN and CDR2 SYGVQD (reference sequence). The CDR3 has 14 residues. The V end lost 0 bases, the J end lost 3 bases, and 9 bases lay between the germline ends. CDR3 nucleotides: TGCGCCAGCAGTGAGTCGGTGGGGGGCTACGAGCAGTACTTC. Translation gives CASSESVGGYEQYF.

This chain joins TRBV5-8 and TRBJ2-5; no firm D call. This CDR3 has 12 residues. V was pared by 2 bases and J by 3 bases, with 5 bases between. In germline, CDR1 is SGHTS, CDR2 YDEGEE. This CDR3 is CASSFFEETQYF. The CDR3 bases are TGTGCCAGCAGCTTTTTTGAAGAGACCCAGTACTTC. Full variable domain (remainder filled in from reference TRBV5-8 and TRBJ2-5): EAGVTQSPTHLIKTRGQQATLRCSPISGHTSVYWYQQALGLGLQFLLWYDEGEERNRGNFPPRFSGRQFPNYSSELNVNALELEDSALYLCASSFFEETQYFGPGTRLLVL.

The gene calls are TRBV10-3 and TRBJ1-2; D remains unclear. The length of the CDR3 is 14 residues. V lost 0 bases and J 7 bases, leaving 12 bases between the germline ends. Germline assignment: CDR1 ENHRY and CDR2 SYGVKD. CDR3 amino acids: CAISESTNFLGYTF. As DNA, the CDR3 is TGTGCCATCAGTGAGTCAACAAATTTTCTTGGCTACACCTTC.

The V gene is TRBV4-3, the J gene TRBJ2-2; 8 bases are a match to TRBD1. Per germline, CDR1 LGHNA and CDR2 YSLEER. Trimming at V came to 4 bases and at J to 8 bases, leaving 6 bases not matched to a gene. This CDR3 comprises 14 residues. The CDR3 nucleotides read TGCGCCAGCAGCCGTGGACAGGGACGTGGGGAGCTGTTTTTT. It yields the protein CASSRGQGRGELFF.

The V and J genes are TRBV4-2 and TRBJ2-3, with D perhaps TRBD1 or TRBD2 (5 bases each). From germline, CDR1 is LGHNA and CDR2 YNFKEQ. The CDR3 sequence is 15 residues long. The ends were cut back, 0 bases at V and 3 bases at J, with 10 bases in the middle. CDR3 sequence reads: CASSQEPGPTDTQYF. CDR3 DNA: TGTGCCAGCAGCCAAGAACCGGGGCCTACAGATACGCAGTATTTT.

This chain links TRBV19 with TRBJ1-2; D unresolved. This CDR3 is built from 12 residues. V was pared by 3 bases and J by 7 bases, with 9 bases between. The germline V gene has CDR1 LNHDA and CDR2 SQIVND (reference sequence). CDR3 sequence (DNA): TGTGCCAGTAGTATCCGGACGCTTGGCTACACCTTC. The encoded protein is CASSIRTLGYTF.

The CDR3 is CASSQEWRRNTIYF. The CDR3 DNA follows: TGTGCCAGCAGCCAAGAGTGGAGACGAAACACCATATATTTT. V gene TRBV14 combines with J gene TRBJ1-3; D unresolved. Germline-derived CDR1 and CDR2 are SGHDN and FVKESK. This CDR3 is 14 amino acids long. The V end was cut by 0 bases, the J end by 5 bases, with 8 bases between.

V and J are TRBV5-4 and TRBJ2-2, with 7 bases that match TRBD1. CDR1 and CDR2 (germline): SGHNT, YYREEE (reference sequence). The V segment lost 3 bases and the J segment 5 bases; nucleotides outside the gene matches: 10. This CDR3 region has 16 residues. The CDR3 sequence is CASSWGQPLGTGELFF. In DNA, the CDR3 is TGTGCCAGCAGCTGGGGACAGCCCCTGGGAACCGGGGAGCTGTTTTTT.

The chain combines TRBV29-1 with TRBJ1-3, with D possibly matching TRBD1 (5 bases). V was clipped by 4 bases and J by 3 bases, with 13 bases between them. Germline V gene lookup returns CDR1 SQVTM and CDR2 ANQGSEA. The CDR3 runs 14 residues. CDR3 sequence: CSVGIRGNGNTIYF. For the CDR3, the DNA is TGCAGCGTTGGAATTCGGGGGAATGGAAACACCATATATTTT.

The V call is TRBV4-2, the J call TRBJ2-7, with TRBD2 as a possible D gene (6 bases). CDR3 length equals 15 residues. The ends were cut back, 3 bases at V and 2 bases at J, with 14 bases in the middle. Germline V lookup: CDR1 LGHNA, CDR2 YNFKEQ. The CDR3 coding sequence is TGTGCCAGCAGCCACGGACTCGCGGGGACCTACGAGCAGTACTTC. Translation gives CASSHGLAGTYEQYF.

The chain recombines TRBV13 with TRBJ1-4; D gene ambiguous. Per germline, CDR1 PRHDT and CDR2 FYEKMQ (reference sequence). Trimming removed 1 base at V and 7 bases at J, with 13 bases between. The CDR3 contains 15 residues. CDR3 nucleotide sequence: TGTGCCAGCAGCTTAGCCAGTGGAAGGACTGAAAAACTGTTTTTT. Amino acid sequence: CASSLASGRTEKLFF.

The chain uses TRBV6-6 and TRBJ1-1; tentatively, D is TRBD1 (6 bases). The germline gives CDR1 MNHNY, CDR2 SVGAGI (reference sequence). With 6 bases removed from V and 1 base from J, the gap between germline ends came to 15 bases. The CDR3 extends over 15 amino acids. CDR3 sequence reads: CASRNGGGANTEAFF. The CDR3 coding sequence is TGTGCCAGCAGAAACGGGGGGGGCGCGAACACTGAAGCTTTCTTT.

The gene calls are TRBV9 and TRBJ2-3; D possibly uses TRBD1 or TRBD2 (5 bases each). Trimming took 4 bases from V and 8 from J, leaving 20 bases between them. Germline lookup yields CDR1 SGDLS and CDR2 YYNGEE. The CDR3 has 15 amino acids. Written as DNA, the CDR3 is TGTGCCAGCAGCCCCGGGACGCTAGCCGAGGGTACGCAGTATTTT. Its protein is CASSPGTLAEGTQYF.

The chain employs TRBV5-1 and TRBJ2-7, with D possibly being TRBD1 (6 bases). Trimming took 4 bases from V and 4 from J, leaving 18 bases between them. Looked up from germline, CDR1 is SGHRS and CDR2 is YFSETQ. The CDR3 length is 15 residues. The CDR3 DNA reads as TGCGCCAGCAGCCCCGGAGGCAGGGGATTATACGAGCAGTACTTC. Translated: CASSPGGRGLYEQYF.

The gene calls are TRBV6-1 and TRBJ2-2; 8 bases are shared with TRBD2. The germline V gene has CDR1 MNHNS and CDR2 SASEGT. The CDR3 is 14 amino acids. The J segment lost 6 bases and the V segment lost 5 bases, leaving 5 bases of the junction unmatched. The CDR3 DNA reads TGTGCCAGCAGTTGGCGGGGGGACCCCGGGGAGCTGTTTTTT. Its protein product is CASSWRGDPGELFF.

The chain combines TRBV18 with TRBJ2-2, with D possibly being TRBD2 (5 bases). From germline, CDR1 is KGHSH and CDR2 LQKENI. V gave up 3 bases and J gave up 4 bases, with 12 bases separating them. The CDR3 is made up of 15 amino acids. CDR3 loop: CASSPNGAGTGELFF. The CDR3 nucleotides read TGTGCCAGCTCACCGAATGGCGCGGGCACCGGGGAGCTGTTTTTT.

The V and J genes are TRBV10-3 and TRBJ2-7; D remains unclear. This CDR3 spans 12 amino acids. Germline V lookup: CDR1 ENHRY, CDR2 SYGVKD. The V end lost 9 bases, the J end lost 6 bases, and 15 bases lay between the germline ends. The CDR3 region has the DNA TGTGCCATTAGACAAGTTGCCAGCGAGCAGTACTTC. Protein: CAIRQVASEQYF.

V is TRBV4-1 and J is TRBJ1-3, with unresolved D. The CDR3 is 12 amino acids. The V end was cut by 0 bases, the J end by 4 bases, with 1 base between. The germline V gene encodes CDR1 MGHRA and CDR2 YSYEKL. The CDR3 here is CASSQEGNTIYF. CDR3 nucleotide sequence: TGCGCCAGCAGCCAAGAAGGAAACACCATATATTTT.